Listed here are 22 T cell receptor beta chains from one sample, sequenced in a study of cytomegalovirus exposure and HLA in healthy donors. PCR primers comprised 60 Vbeta and 13 Jbeta primers. The table came from immunoSEQ multiplex PCR; TCRdb's copy has only in-frame clones and leaves some out. The sample holds approximately 100,000 clones, over 60% seen once. Sequencing input: PBMCs. Receptors originate from a female donor in good health and CMV-seropositive.

V is TRBV29-1 and J is TRBJ2-1; tentatively, D is TRBD1 (5 bases). Germline V CDR1 and CDR2: SQVTM, ANQGSEA. Trimming took 1 base from V and 3 from J, leaving 13 bases between them. This CDR3 is built from 15 residues. The CDR3 reads CSVEGAGNYYNEQFF. CDR3 in DNA: TGCAGCGTTGAAGGGGCAGGGAACTACTACAATGAGCAGTTCTTC.

This clone was seen a few times. V is TRBV18 and J is TRBJ1-1; 8 nucleotides align to TRBD1. The CDR3 length is 13 residues. The V gene's germline CDR1 is KGHSH and CDR2 LQKENI. V shed 6 bases and J 4 bases; nucleotides not matched to a gene: 4. The CDR3 sequence: CASSTTGVTEAFF. CDR3 DNA: TGTGCCAGCTCGACGACAGGGGTCACTGAAGCTTTCTTT.

In its sample, this clone was seen a few times. J is TRBJ1-5 and V is TRBV2; 11 positions match TRBD1. CDR1 is SNHLY and CDR2 is FYNNEI in the germline V gene. Trimming removed 6 bases from V and 6 bases from J; junction bases left unmatched: 7. The CDR3 consists of 15 residues. The CDR3 protein is CASREDRGRAQPQHF. CDR3 coding DNA: TGTGCCAGCAGAGAGGACAGGGGGCGAGCTCAGCCCCAGCATTTT.

The table lists this clone with a few counts. The V call is TRBV27, the J call TRBJ1-1; D is possibly TRBD1 (6 bases). CDR3 length: 14 residues. CDR1 is MNHEY, CDR2 SMNVEV, per germline (reference sequence). V lost 6 bases and J 6 bases, leaving 17 bases between the germline ends. CDR3 in DNA: TGTGCCAGCAGGCAGACCAGGGGCCGGGCTGAAGCTTTCTTT. It codes for CASRQTRGRAEAFF.

This clone was found once. The chain links TRBV27 to TRBJ1-5; 8 bases agree with TRBD1. Germline CDR1 reads MNHEY; CDR2 reads SMNVEV (reference sequence). This CDR3 has 14 residues. J was trimmed by 1 base and V by 10 bases; bases with no gene match: 6. CDR3 amino acids: CATQGAGSNQPQHF. The CDR3 region has the DNA TGTGCCACCCAGGGGGCCGGGAGCAATCAGCCCCAGCATTTT.

The V call is TRBV27, the J call TRBJ1-1; TRBD1 agrees at 7 bases. Germline CDR1 MNHEY, CDR2 SMNVEV (reference sequence). This CDR3 region has 15 residues. After removal of 6 bases from V and 3 bases from J, the junction contained 10 bases not matched to a gene. CDR3: CASSPDRVGYTEAFF. CDR3 sequence (DNA): TGTGCCAGCAGCCCCGACAGGGTAGGGTACACTGAAGCTTTCTTT.

The chain couples TRBV5-5 to TRBJ2-7; tentative D call: TRBD2 (5 bases). Looked up from germline, CDR1 is SGHKS and CDR2 is YYEKEE (reference sequence). This CDR3 region has 14 residues. V lost 2 bases to trimming and J lost 0 bases, with 9 bases between them. The CDR3 reads CASSLGGYSYEQYF. The CDR3 bases are TGTGCCAGCAGCTTAGGAGGATACTCCTACGAGCAGTACTTC.

The chain joins TRBV30 to TRBJ1-6; D may be TRBD1 (6 bases). Looked up from germline, CDR1 is GTSNPN and CDR2 is SVGIG (reference sequence). V lost 1 base, J lost 6 bases, and 10 bases lay in between. This CDR3 spans 14 amino acids. CDR3 coding DNA: TGTGCCTGGAGTGGGGGGCGTTCTAATTCACCCCTCCACTTT. Protein sequence: CAWSGGRSNSPLHF.

This clone has a handful of counts. The chain has TRBV7-9 and TRBJ1-4, with D perhaps TRBD1 (5 bases). The CDR3 has 18 residues. Looked up from germline, CDR1 is SEHNR and CDR2 is FQNEAQ (reference sequence). Trimming pared 1 base from V and 4 bases from J, leaving 19 bases between. CDR3 sequence reads: CASSLGTIQTDINEKLFF. The CDR3 nucleotides read TGTGCCAGCAGCTTAGGTACCATCCAGACAGATATTAATGAAAAACTGTTTTTT. The full variable domain, its missing parts supplied by reference TRBV7-9 and TRBJ1-4, is DTGVSQNPRHKITKRGQNVTFRCDPISEHNRLYWYRQTLGQGPEFLTYFQNEAQLEKSRLLSDRFSAERPKGSFSTLEIQRTEQGDSAMYLCASSLGTIQTDINEKLFFGSGTQLSVL.

The rearrangement joins TRBV5-1 to TRBJ2-5; 14 nucleotides line up with TRBD2. The V gene's germline CDR1 is SGHRS and CDR2 YFSETQ. Trimming took 0 bases from V and 3 from J; bases not matched to a gene: 4. The CDR3 has 17 amino acids. CDR3 DNA: TGCGCCAGCAGCTTGGCCGGGACTAGCGGGAGAAAAGAGACCCAGTACTTC. Translation: CASSLAGTSGRKETQYF.

The rearrangement joins TRBV7-3 to TRBJ2-7; 9 positions agree with TRBD1. Germline CDR1 is SGHTA and CDR2 is FQGTGA. This CDR3 is built from 17 residues. With 1 base clipped from V and 4 bases from J, the junction kept 11 bases outside the gene matches. CDR3 coding DNA: TGTGCCAGCAGCTTAAACGGGGCCGGGACAGGGTATTACGAGCAGTACTTC. Translation gives CASSLNGAGTGYYEQYF.

V gene TRBV7-8 combines with J gene TRBJ2-3; no clear D. The CDR3 sequence is 14 residues long. Germline assignment: CDR1 SGHVS and CDR2 FQNEAQ. V dropped 1 base and J dropped 5 bases, with 10 bases sitting between them. Here the CDR3 DNA reads TGTGCCAGCAGCTTAGACAGCTTCGGAGATACGCAGTATTTT. It is translated as CASSLDSFGDTQYF.

The chain combines TRBV10-3 with TRBJ1-1; D perhaps matches TRBD1 (5 bases). V lost 7 bases, J lost 1 base, and 10 bases lay in between. Germline CDR1 ENHRY, CDR2 SYGVKD. There are 13 residues in the CDR3. CDR3 coding DNA: TGTGCCATCACCTTAGGACAGAACACTGAAGCTTTCTTT. It yields the protein CAITLGQNTEAFF.

This rearrangement joins TRBV6-1 to TRBJ2-7, with 9 bases lining up with TRBD1. The germline V gene has CDR1 MNHNS and CDR2 SASEGT. This CDR3 has 15 amino acids. The V segment lost 10 bases and the J segment 0 bases; nucleotides outside the gene matches: 10. The CDR3 region has the DNA TGTGCCACCCGAGGTCTGGGACAGGGCTCCTACGAGCAGTACTTC. Its protein product is CATRGLGQGSYEQYF.

This chain connects TRBV9 to TRBJ1-1, with D maybe TRBD1 (6 bases). This CDR3 comprises 15 residues. The V and J ends lost 4 bases and 1 base respectively, with 14 bases between them. Looked up from germline, CDR1 is SGDLS and CDR2 is YYNGEE. CDR3 in DNA: TGTGCCAGCAGCAAAAGAGGGGGGGGGAACACTGAAGCTTTCTTT. It is translated as CASSKRGGGNTEAFF.

The V call is TRBV15, the J call TRBJ2-7; 11 positions agree with TRBD2. Germline values: CDR1 LNHNV, CDR2 YYDKDF (reference sequence). Losses at the gene ends were 1 base for V and 4 bases for J; bases not matched to a gene: 3. This CDR3 contains 15 residues. This CDR3 reads CATSRGLAGSYEQYF. The CDR3 DNA follows: TGTGCCACCAGCAGAGGACTAGCGGGATCTTACGAGCAGTACTTC.

The chain has TRBV7-9 and TRBJ2-1, with 10 bases fitting TRBD2. V trimming: 4 bases; J trimming: 6 bases; junction bases outside the gene matches: 3. The CDR3 sequence is 14 residues long. Germline V lookup: CDR1 SEHNR, CDR2 FQNEAQ (reference sequence). CDR3 nucleotide sequence: TGTGCCAGCAGCTCCGGGACTAGCGTCAATGAGCAGTTCTTC. This sequence encodes CASSSGTSVNEQFF.

The rearrangement joins TRBV18 to TRBJ2-4; 7 nucleotides line up with TRBD2. The V gene end was trimmed by 3 bases and the J gene end by 0 bases; junction bases not matched to a gene: 20. The CDR3 spans 21 residues. Germline CDR1 reads KGHSH; CDR2 reads LQKENI. CDR3 nucleotides: TGTGCCAGCTCACCCTATCAACGGGACTATCAGGCCCTCGTAGCCAAAAACATTCAGTACTTC. It translates to CASSPYQRDYQALVAKNIQYF.

The chain carries TRBV5-4 and TRBJ1-1; TRBD1 aligns across 7 bases. The CDR3 has 14 residues. In germline, CDR1 is SGHNT, CDR2 YYREEE (reference sequence). The junction had 8 bases not matched to a gene; V was cut back by 5 bases and J by 4 bases. The CDR3 DNA reads as TGTGCCAGCAGAGGGTACGACAGGGTCACTGAAGCTTTCTTT. It specifies CASRGYDRVTEAFF.

The chain uses TRBV6-4 and TRBJ2-1; maybe TRBD2 (7 bases). The germline V and J ends were trimmed by 0 bases and 7 bases, with 19 bases remaining between them. The CDR3 covers 17 residues. CDR1 MRHNA and CDR2 SNTAGT come from the germline V gene. The CDR3 spells CASSDSYGGRNKNEQFF. The CDR3 DNA reads TGTGCCAGCAGTGACTCTTACGGGGGGCGAAATAAAAATGAGCAGTTCTTC.

This rearrangement joins TRBV29-1 to TRBJ2-1; D perhaps matches TRBD2 (6 bases). The germline CDR1 and CDR2 sequences are SQVTM and ANQGSEA. V lost 4 bases, J lost 9 bases, and 13 bases lay in between. The CDR3 length is 12 residues. CDR3: CSVGSGLSEQFF. In DNA form, the CDR3 reads TGCAGCGTTGGTAGCGGCCTTTCTGAGCAGTTCTTC.

The genes are TRBV5-1 and TRBJ2-2, with D possibly matching TRBD2 (6 bases). Germline loops: CDR1 SGHRS, CDR2 YFSETQ. V lost 3 bases, J lost 6 bases, and 9 bases lay in between. The CDR3 has 13 residues. The CDR3 sequence is CASSSGGPGELFF. As DNA, the CDR3 is TGCGCCAGCAGCTCCGGGGGACCCGGGGAGCTGTTTTTT. The whole variable domain, filled in from reference TRBV5-1 and TRBJ2-2, reads KAGVTQTPRYLIKTRGQQVTLSCSPISGHRSVSWYQQTPGQGLQFLFEYFSETQRNKGNFPGRFSGRQFSNSRSEMNVSTLELGDSALYLCASSSGGPGELFFGEGSRLTVL.